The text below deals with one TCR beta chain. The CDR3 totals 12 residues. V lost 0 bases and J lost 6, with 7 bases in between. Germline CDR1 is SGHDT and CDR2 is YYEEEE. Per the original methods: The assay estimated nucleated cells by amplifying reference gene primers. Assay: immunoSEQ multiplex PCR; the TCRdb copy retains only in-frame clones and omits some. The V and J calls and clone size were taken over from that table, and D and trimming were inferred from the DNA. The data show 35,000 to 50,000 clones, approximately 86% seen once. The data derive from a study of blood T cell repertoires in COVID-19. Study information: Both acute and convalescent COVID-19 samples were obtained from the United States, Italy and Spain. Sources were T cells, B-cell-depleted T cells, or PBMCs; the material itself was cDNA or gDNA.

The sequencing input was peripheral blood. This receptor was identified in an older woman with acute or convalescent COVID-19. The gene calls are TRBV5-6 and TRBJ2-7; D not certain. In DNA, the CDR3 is TGTGCCAGCAGCTTGGCCCCTCTCGAGCAGTACTTC. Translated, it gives CASSLAPLEQYF.